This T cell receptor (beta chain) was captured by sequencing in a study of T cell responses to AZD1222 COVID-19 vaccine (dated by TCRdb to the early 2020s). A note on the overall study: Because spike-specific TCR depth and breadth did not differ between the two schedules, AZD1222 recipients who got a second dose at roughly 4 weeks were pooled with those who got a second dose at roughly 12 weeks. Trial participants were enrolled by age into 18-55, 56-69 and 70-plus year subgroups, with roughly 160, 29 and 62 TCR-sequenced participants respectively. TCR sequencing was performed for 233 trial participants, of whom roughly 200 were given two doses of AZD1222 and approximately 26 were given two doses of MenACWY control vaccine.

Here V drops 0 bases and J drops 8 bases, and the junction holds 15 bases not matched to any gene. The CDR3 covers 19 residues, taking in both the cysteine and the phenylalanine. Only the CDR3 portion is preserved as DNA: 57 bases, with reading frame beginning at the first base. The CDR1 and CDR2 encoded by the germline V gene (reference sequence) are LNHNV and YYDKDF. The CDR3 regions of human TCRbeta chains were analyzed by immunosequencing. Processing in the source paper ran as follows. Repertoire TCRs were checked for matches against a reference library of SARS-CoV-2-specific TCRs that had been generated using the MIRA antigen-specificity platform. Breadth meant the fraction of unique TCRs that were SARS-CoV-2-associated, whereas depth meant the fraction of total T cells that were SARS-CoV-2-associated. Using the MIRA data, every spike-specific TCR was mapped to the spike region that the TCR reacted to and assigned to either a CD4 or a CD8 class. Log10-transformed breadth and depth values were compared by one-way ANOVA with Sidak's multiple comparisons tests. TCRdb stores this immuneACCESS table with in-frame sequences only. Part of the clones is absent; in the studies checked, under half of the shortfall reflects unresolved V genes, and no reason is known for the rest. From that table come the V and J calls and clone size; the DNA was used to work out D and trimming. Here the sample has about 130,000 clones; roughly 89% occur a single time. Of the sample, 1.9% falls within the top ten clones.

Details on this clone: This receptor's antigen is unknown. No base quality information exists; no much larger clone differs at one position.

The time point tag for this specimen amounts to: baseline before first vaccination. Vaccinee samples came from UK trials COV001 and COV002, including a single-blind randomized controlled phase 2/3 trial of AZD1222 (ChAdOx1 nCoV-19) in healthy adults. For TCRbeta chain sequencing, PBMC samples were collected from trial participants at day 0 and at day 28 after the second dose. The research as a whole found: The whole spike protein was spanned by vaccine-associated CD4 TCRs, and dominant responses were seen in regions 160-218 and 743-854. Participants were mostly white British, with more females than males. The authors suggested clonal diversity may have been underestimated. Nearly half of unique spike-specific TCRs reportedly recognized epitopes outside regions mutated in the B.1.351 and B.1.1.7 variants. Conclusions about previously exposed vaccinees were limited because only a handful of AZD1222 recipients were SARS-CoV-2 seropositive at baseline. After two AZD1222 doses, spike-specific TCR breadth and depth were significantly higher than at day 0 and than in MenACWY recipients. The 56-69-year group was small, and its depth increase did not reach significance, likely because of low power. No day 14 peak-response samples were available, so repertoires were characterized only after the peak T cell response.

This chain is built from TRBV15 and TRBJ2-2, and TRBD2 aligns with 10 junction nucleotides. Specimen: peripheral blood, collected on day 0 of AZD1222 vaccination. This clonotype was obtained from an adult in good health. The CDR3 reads CATSRDRLAGGGSLGELFF. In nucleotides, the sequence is TGTGCCACCAGCAGAGATCGACTAGCGGGTGGGGGGAGTTTAGGGGAGCTGTTTTTT.